This T cell receptor (beta chain) is drawn from a study of blood T cell repertoires in COVID-19. Study-wide background: The United States, Italy and Spain provided the acute and convalescent COVID-19 samples. Sources were T cells, B-cell-depleted T cells, or PBMCs; the material itself was cDNA or gDNA.

The authors' processing: Reference gene primer amplification gave nucleated cell count estimates. Libraries were prepared by immunoSEQ multiplex PCR; TCRdb keeps only in-frame clonotypes and omits some of them. V and J calls and clone size are given by that table; D and trimming were obtained from the DNA. The sample contains over 200,000 clones, 70% to 90% of which appear only once. This CDR3 comprises 16 residues. The germline V gene has CDR1 MNHEY and CDR2 SMNVEV (reference sequence). J gave up 4 bases and V 6 bases, and 10 bases lay outside the gene matches. This clonotype was sampled from a human donor in a cohort sampled during active COVID-19. The specimen was peripheral blood. This chain joins TRBV27 and TRBJ1-1, with 11 positions matching TRBD1. CDR3 DNA: TGTGCCAGCAGCCCCTCCTCGGACAGGGGGCGCACTGAAGCTTTCTTT. It yields the protein CASSPSSDRGRTEAFF.